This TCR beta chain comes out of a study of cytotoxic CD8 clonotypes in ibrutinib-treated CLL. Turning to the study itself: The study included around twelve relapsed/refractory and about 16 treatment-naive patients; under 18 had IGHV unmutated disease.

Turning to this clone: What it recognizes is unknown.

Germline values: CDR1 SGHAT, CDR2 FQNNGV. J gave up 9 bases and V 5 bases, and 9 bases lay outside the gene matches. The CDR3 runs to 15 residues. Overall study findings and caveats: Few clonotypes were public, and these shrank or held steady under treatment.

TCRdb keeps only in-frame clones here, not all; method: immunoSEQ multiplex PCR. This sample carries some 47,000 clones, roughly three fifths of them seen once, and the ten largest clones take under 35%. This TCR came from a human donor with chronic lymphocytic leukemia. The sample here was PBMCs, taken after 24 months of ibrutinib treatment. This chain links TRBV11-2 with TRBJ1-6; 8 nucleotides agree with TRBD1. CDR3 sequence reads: CASSDWTGSGSPLHF. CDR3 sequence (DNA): TGTGCCAGCAGCGATTGGACAGGGTCAGGTTCACCCCTCCACTTT. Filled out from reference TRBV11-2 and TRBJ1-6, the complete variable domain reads EAGVAQSPRYKIIEKRQSVAFWCNPISGHATLYWYQQILGQGPKLLIQFQNNGVVDDSQLPKDRFSAERLKGVDSTLKIQPAKLEDSAVYLCASSDWTGSGSPLHFGNGTRLTVT.